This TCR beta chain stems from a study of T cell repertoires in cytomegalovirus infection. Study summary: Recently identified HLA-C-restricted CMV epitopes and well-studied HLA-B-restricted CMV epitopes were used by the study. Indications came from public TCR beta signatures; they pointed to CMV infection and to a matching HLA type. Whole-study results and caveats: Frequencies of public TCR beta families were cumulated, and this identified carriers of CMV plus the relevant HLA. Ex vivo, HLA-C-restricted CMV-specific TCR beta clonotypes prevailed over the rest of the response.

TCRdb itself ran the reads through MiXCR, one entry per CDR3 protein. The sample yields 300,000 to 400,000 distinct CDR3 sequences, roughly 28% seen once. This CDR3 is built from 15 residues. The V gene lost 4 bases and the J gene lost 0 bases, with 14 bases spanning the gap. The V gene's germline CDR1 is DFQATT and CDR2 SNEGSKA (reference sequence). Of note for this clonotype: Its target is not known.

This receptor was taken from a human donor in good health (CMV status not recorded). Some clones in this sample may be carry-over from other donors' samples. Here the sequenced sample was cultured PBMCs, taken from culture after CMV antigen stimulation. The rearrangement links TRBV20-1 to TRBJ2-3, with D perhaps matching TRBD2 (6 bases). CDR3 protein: CSAMGRLPSTDTQYF. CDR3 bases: TGCAGTGCTATGGGGAGGCTTCCTAGCACAGATACGCAGTATTTT.